These T cell receptor beta chains were read from a single sample in a study of control samples from healthy donors and cancer patients. Measured with immunoSEQ multiplex PCR; TCRdb has only the in-frame clones, and not every one. The sample has more than 20,000 clones; around 83% are singletons. Sequenced input: PBMCs. Source of these receptors: a man between 60 and 75 years old with head and neck cancer. Each CDR3 is given with its conserved first and last residue. A D gene is named only where the DNA matches it firmly. The listing skips clone size in some rows; elsewhere it reads once, few, many or a size class.

j_call,d_call,v_call,clone_size,cdr3_aa,cdr3_nt
TRBJ2-7,TRBD1,TRBV5-1,once,CASSLEGTGGTYEQYF,TGCGCCAGCAGCTTGGAAGGGACAGGGGGGACCTACGAGCAGTACTTC
TRBJ2-1,.,TRBV12-5,.,CASSPRNGASYNEQFF,TGTGCTAGTAGTCCGAGGAATGGGGCATCCTACAATGAGCAGTTCTTC
TRBJ2-5,.,TRBV5-1,.,CASSLGDFSETQYF,TGCGCCAGCAGCCTAGGAGACTTTTCAGAGACCCAGTACTTC
TRBJ2-3,TRBD2,TRBV19,.,CASSIASGRISDTQYF,TGTGCCAGTAGTATAGCTAGCGGGAGAATTTCAGATACGCAGTATTTT
TRBJ2-7,TRBD1,TRBV28,.,CASSTGQGAFEQYF,TGTGCCAGCAGCACGGGACAGGGGGCTTTCGAGCAGTACTTC
TRBJ2-5,TRBD2,TRBV5-4,.,CASSLELAGGQETQYF,TGTGCCAGCAGCTTGGAATTAGCGGGAGGGCAAGAGACCCAGTACTTC
TRBJ1-1,.,TRBV19,.,CASSIGGLGTEAFF,TGTGCCAGTAGTATAGGCGGGCTGGGCACTGAAGCTTTCTTT
TRBJ1-1,.,TRBV28,.,CASRRGGMNTEAFF,TGTGCCAGCAGACGGGGGGGGATGAACACTGAAGCTTTCTTT
TRBJ1-2,.,TRBV29-1,.,CSASGGTSGYTF,TGCAGCGCAAGCGGCGGTACAAGTGGCTACACCTTC
TRBJ1-2,.,TRBV5-1,.,CASSLGQALLGYTF,TGCGCCAGCAGCTTGGGTCAGGCACTACTGGGCTACACCTTC
TRBJ2-7,.,TRBV5-4,.,CASSFDREDEQYF,TGTGCCAGCAGCTTCGACAGGGAGGACGAGCAGTACTTC
TRBJ1-6,.,TRBV28,.,CASSSRQPNSPLHF,TGTGCCAGCAGTTCAAGACAGCCGAATTCACCCCTCCACTTT
TRBJ1-4,.,TRBV2,.,CASSRDEKLFF,TGTGCCAGCAGTAGGGACGAAAAACTGTTTTTT
TRBJ2-3,.,TRBV19,few,CASSEGHTDTQYF,TGTGCCAGTAGCGAGGGGCACACAGATACGCAGTATTTT